The present T cell receptor beta chain was sequenced within a study of radiation and T cells in renal cell carcinoma. This table comes from immunoSEQ multiplex PCR, and its TCRdb copy is limited to in-frame clones, with some not included. The repertoire includes fewer than 15,000 clones, 30% to 35% of them detected once, and roughly 14% sits in the top ten. Per germline, CDR1 SGHVS and CDR2 FQNEAQ. The length of the CDR3 is 14 residues. V lost 1 base to trimming and J lost 5 bases, with 11 bases between them. Treatment meaning: 15 Gy SBRT to primary tumor, nephrectomy 4 weeks later. This chain joins TRBV7-8 and TRBJ2-5; TRBD1 or TRBD2 may be the D gene (5 bases each). The clonotype comes from a man aged 60 to 75 with renal cell carcinoma. This sample comprised tumor tissue, obtained from a patient whose treatment included radiotherapy and nephrectomy. The CDR3 DNA is TGTGCCAGCAGCTTAGTTGGGGGTTCGGAGACCCAGTACTTC. Translated: CASSLVGGSETQYF.